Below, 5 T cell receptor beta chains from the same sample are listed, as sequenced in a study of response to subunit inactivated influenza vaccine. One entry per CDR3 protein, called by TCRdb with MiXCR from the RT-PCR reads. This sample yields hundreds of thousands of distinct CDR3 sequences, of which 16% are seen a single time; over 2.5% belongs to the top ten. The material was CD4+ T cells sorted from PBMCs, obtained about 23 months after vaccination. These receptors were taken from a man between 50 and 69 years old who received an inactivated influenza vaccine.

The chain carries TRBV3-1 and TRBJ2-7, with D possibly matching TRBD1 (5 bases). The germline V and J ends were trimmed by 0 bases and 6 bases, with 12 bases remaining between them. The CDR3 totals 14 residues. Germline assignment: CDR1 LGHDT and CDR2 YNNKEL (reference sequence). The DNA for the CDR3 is TGTGCCAGCAGCCAAGAAGATTTGGGGCGCGAGCAGTACTTC. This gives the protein CASSQEDLGREQYF.

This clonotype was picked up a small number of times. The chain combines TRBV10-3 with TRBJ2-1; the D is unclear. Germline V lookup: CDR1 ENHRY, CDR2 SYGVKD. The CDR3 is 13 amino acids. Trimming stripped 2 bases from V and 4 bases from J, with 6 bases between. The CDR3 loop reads CAISEAFYNEQFF. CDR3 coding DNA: TGTGCCATCAGTGAGGCGTTTTACAATGAGCAGTTCTTC.

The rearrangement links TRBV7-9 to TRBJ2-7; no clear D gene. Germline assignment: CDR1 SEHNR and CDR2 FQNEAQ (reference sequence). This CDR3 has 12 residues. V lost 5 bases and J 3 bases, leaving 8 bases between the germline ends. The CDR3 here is CASSPTVYEQYF. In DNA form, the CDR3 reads TGTGCCAGCAGCCCGACCGTCTACGAGCAGTACTTC. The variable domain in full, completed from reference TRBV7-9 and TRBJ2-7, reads DTGVSQNPRHKITKRGQNVTFRCDPISEHNRLYWYRQTLGQGPEFLTYFQNEAQLEKSRLLSDRFSAERPKGSFSTLEIQRTEQGDSAMYLCASSPTVYEQYFGPGTRLTVT.

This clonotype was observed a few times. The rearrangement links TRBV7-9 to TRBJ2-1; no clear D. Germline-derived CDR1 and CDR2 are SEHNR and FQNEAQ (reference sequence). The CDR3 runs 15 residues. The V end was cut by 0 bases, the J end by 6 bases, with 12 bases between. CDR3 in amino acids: CASSLAALVGNEQFF. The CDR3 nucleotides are TGTGCCAGCAGCTTAGCGGCGCTGGTGGGCAATGAGCAGTTCTTC. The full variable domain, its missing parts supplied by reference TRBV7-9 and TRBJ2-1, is DTGVSQNPRHKITKRGQNVTFRCDPISEHNRLYWYRQTLGQGPEFLTYFQNEAQLEKSRLLSDRFSAERPKGSFSTLEIQRTEQGDSAMYLCASSLAALVGNEQFFGPGTRLTVL.

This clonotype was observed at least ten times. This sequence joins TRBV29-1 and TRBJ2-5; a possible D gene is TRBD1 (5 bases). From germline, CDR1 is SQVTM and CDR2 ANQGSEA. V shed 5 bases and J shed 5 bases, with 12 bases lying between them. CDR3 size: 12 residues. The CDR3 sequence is CSVSRAWETQYF. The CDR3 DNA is TGCAGCGTTAGCAGGGCGTGGGAGACCCAGTACTTC.